Listed below are T cell receptor beta chains from one sample, sequenced in a study of CD8 T cells in ankylosing spondylitis. TCRdb ran MiXCR on the 5' RACE reads and lists one entry per CDR3 protein. This table holds roughly 400,000 distinct CDR3 sequences, 20% to 25% found once. Material for sequencing was blood, either unsorted or a sorted T cell fraction (not recorded which). The receptors were sampled from a male donor with ankylosing spondylitis. Each CDR3 is given with its conserved first and last residue. A D gene is named only where the DNA matches it firmly. Not every row has a clone size; where given, it reads once, few, many or a size class.

clone size: NA; D gene: NA; J gene: TRBJ2-1; V gene: TRBV9; CDR3 DNA: TGTGCCAGCAGCGTAGCTTCTGTAGGGGGCTACAATGAGCAGTTCTTC; CDR3 protein: CASSVASVGGYNEQFF
clone size: few; D gene: TRBD1; J gene: TRBJ1-3; V gene: TRBV29-1; CDR3 DNA: TGCAGCGCCGGGGGACAGCCGAGCTCTGGAAACACCATATATTTT; CDR3 protein: CSAGGQPSSGNTIYF
clone size: NA; D gene: TRBD2; J gene: TRBJ2-3; V gene: TRBV28; CDR3 DNA: TGTGCCAGCAGTTTACAGGGGACTAGCGGGAGGGCCACCAAGCAGTATTTT; CDR3 protein: CASSLQGTSGRATKQYF
clone size: NA; D gene: TRBD1; J gene: TRBJ1-3; V gene: TRBV12-3/TRBV12-4; CDR3 DNA: TGTGCCAGCAGTTTACGATCCGGGACAGCCTTCGGAAACACCATATATTTT; CDR3 protein: CASSLRSGTAFGNTIYF
clone size: few; D gene: TRBD2; J gene: TRBJ2-3; V gene: TRBV12-3/TRBV12-4; CDR3 DNA: TGTGCCAGCAGTTGGACTAGCGGGATGGATACGCAGTATTTT; CDR3 protein: CASSWTSGMDTQYF
clone size: many; D gene: TRBD2; J gene: TRBJ2-3; V gene: TRBV25-1; CDR3 DNA: TGTGCCAGCAGTGACGCGGGAGTATCGGTAGATACGCAGTATTTT; CDR3 protein: CASSDAGVSVDTQYF
clone size: few; D gene: NA; J gene: TRBJ2-1; V gene: TRBV7-3; CDR3 DNA: TGTGCCAGCAGCTTACACTTAACCCGTGAGCAGTTCTTC; CDR3 protein: CASSLHLTREQFF
clone size: few; D gene: NA; J gene: TRBJ2-7; V gene: TRBV7-6; CDR3 DNA: TGTGCCAGCGACGGGAGTGGTAAGGACTTC; CDR3 protein: CASDGSGKDF
clone size: once; D gene: NA; J gene: TRBJ2-1; V gene: TRBV12-5; CDR3 DNA: TGTGCTAGTGGTTTGGGACTAGACAATGAGCAGTTCTTC; CDR3 protein: CASGLGLDNEQFF
clone size: few; D gene: NA; J gene: TRBJ2-1; V gene: TRBV20-1; CDR3 DNA: TGCAGTCCGAGAGCGGGCTCCTACAATGAGCAGTTCTTC; CDR3 protein: CSPRAGSYNEQFF
clone size: few; D gene: TRBD2; J gene: TRBJ2-1; V gene: TRBV6-5; CDR3 DNA: TGTGCCAGCAGTTACTCGGACCACGCGGGAGCTTACAATGAGCAGTTCTTC; CDR3 protein: CASSYSDHAGAYNEQFF
clone size: few; D gene: TRBD2; J gene: TRBJ2-1; V gene: TRBV28; CDR3 DNA: TGTGCCAGCAGGACTCCTAGCGGGACGCCCCATGAGCAGTTCTTC; CDR3 protein: CASRTPSGTPHEQFF
clone size: NA; D gene: TRBD2; J gene: TRBJ2-5; V gene: TRBV13; CDR3 DNA: TGTGCCTGCTGCCCAGGACTAGCGGGAAGCAAACAAGAGACCCAGTACTTC; CDR3 protein: CACCPGLAGSKQETQYF
clone size: NA; D gene: TRBD2; J gene: TRBJ2-3; V gene: TRBV12-3/TRBV12-4; CDR3 DNA: TGTGCCAGCAGTTTATACCTAGCGGGAACATCCGCGCAGTATTTT; CDR3 protein: CASSLYLAGTSAQYF
clone size: NA; D gene: TRBD2; J gene: TRBJ2-1; V gene: TRBV9; CDR3 DNA: TGTGCCAGCAGCGTAGCCCCGGGACTAGCGGGACACCCTGCCTACAATGAGCAGTTCTTC; CDR3 protein: CASSVAPGLAGHPAYNEQFF
clone size: many; D gene: NA; J gene: TRBJ2-3; V gene: TRBV20-1; CDR3 DNA: TGCAGTGCTGGGGGGGGGCACTCGACAGCGGCAGGGCCAGATACGCAGTATTTT; CDR3 protein: CSAGGGHSTAAGPDTQYF
clone size: few; D gene: TRBD2; J gene: TRBJ2-1; V gene: TRBV4-3; CDR3 DNA: TGCGCCAGCAGCCAAGATCTGAGGACTAGCGGGGTCTACAATGAGCAGTTCTTC; CDR3 protein: CASSQDLRTSGVYNEQFF
clone size: few; D gene: NA; J gene: TRBJ2-1; V gene: TRBV7-9; CDR3 DNA: TGTGCCAGCAGCTTAGGGAAGACTGGCACCCCCTACAATGAGCAGTTCTTC; CDR3 protein: CASSLGKTGTPYNEQFF
clone size: NA; D gene: TRBD2; J gene: TRBJ2-5; V gene: TRBV18; CDR3 DNA: TGTGCCAGCTCACCAGGCCAAGCGGGGCGCCAAGAGACCCAGTACTTC; CDR3 protein: CASSPGQAGRQETQYF
clone size: few; D gene: NA; J gene: TRBJ2-3; V gene: TRBV6-2/TRBV6-3; CDR3 DNA: TGTGCCAGCAGTACTGCGCGGAGGGGACCTAGCACAGATACGCAGTATTTT; CDR3 protein: CASSTARRGPSTDTQYF
clone size: NA; D gene: NA; J gene: TRBJ1-1; V gene: TRBV29-1; CDR3 DNA: TGCAGCGTTGCACAATCTGAAGCTTTCTTT; CDR3 protein: CSVAQSEAFF
clone size: NA; D gene: NA; J gene: TRBJ1-4; V gene: TRBV10-3; CDR3 DNA: TGTGCCATCAGTGAGTCGAGGCAGGGGTACTCTGATGAAAAACTGTTTTTT; CDR3 protein: CAISESRQGYSDEKLFF
clone size: NA; D gene: TRBD2; J gene: TRBJ2-3; V gene: TRBV7-2; CDR3 DNA: TGTGCCAGCAGCTCAGAGGGCCCGGGACTAAATACGCAGTATTTT; CDR3 protein: CASSSEGPGLNTQYF
clone size: NA; D gene: TRBD2; J gene: TRBJ2-1; V gene: TRBV9; CDR3 DNA: TGTGCCAGCAGCCGGGCCGGGACTAACCCCCGGGTTGAGCAGTTCTTC; CDR3 protein: CASSRAGTNPRVEQFF
clone size: NA; D gene: NA; J gene: TRBJ2-1; V gene: TRBV7-7; CDR3 DNA: TGTGCCAGCAGCCGTGGACAAGGCGATGAGCAGTTCTTC; CDR3 protein: CASSRGQGDEQFF
clone size: many; D gene: TRBD1; J gene: TRBJ1-1; V gene: TRBV12-3/TRBV12-4; CDR3 DNA: TGTGCCAGCAGTCCTTGGACAGGGTCTGAAGCTTTCTTT; CDR3 protein: CASSPWTGSEAFF
clone size: few; D gene: TRBD1; J gene: TRBJ2-3; V gene: TRBV29-1; CDR3 DNA: TGCAGCGCCGAGGGGACAGGGGCGACAGATACGCAGTATTTT; CDR3 protein: CSAEGTGATDTQYF
clone size: many; D gene: TRBD1; J gene: TRBJ1-5; V gene: TRBV10-3; CDR3 DNA: TGTGCCATCAGTGAGGGGGGACAGGATAACAATCAGCCCCAGCATTTT; CDR3 protein: CAISEGGQDNNQPQHF
clone size: NA; D gene: TRBD1; J gene: TRBJ1-1; V gene: TRBV4-1; CDR3 DNA: TGCGCCAGCAGCCAACTAGGGGGCGGAGGAGCTTTCTTT; CDR3 protein: CASSQLGGGGAFF
clone size: NA; D gene: NA; J gene: TRBJ2-2; V gene: TRBV19; CDR3 DNA: TGTGCCAGTAGTATGGGACGGTACACCGGGGAGCTGTTTTTT; CDR3 protein: CASSMGRYTGELFF
clone size: few; D gene: TRBD1; J gene: TRBJ2-2; V gene: TRBV5-1; CDR3 DNA: TGCGCCAGCAGCCTTGGACAGGGGATTGGTTCCGGGGAGCTGTTTTTT; CDR3 protein: CASSLGQGIGSGELFF
clone size: NA; D gene: TRBD1; J gene: TRBJ2-1; V gene: TRBV28; CDR3 DNA: TGTGCCAGCAGTTTATCGGCAGGGGGCTCCTACAATGAGCAGTTCTTC; CDR3 protein: CASSLSAGGSYNEQFF